This T cell receptor beta chain was captured in a study of cytomegalovirus exposure and HLA in healthy donors. The CDR3 has 16 amino acids. Germline loops: CDR1 SGHTA, CDR2 FQGNSA. V was cut by 5 bases and J by 2 bases, with 19 bases left in between. This PCR relied on a set of 60 Vbeta primers and 13 Jbeta primers. Clones were read by immunoSEQ multiplex PCR, and TCRdb kept only the in-frame ones, dropping some. The sample shows some 130,000 clones, 50% to 75% of them seen only once. Sequenced: PBMCs. The source of this sequence is a woman between 35 and 50 years old in good health and CMV-seronegative. The chain has TRBV7-2 and TRBJ2-7, with a possible D match to TRBD2 (5 bases). Written as DNA, the CDR3 is TGTGCCAGCAGCCCGGACTCGGCCGCTTCGGCCTACGAGCAGTACTTC. Its protein product is CASSPDSAASAYEQYF.